This section outlines one T cell receptor (beta chain) sequence together with its context. Its target is not known. As for time point: week 11, during vaccination. A single vaccine dose contained 300 ug of mutant IDH1 20-mer peptide, and topical imiquimod was used with it. The protocol was immunoSEQ multiplex PCR, while the TCRdb copy is restricted to in-frame clones and leaves out a portion. The sample shows roughly 62,000 clones, 89% of them seen only once. The data are from a study of a mutant IDH1 vaccine in newly diagnosed glioma. Background on the study: Once 4-6 weeks had passed after radiotherapy alone, vaccination started, or it started with temozolomide cycles. Therapy received beforehand was radiotherapy, temozolomide, or both, with most patients given both.

This CDR3 comprises 15 residues. Germline V CDR1 and CDR2: LGHNA, YNFKEQ. The V and J ends lost 1 base and 6 bases respectively, with 14 bases between them. Sequences were derived from PBMCs, sampled from a glioma patient whose treatment included an IDH1 peptide vaccine. The TCR sequence derives from a man aged 35 to 55 with glioma. V is TRBV4-2 and J is TRBJ2-3, with D possibly TRBD2 on 6 matching bases. The DNA for the CDR3 is TGTGCCAGCAGCCAAGGCCGACTAGAGGGCGATACGCAGTATTTT. It encodes CASSQGRLEGDTQYF.